The entry that follows covers one T cell receptor beta chain sequence. Its target is not known. This sample was included in a study of cytomegalovirus exposure and HLA in healthy donors. With 5 bases clipped from V and 8 bases from J, the junction kept 9 bases outside the gene matches. Germline CDR1 and CDR2: MNHEY and SMNVEV (reference sequence). This CDR3 has 14 residues. Points from the study as a whole: V- and J-gene trimming of TCR beta was linked (in a later analysis) to a missense DCLRE1C variant. In vitro work confirmed that a few CMV-associated chains recognize CMV antigens. Sequences of the TCR beta chain were said to predict the HLA-A and HLA-B alleles of most subjects accurately.

Nominally healthy donors were sampled, though unrecorded immune exposures were likely. The PCR used 60 Vbeta and 13 Jbeta primers. The method was immunoSEQ multiplex PCR; TCRdb's version includes in-frame clones alone and lacks a portion of them. The table has 90,000 to 150,000 clones, 77% seen once; the top ten hold approximately 3.7%. The chain has TRBV27 and TRBJ2-3; 8 positions agree with TRBD2. Sequencing was done on a sample of PBMCs. The TCR comes from a human donor in good health. In DNA form, the CDR3 reads TGTGCCAGCAGTGCCTTAACGGGAGGGGTTACGCAGTATTTT. Its protein is CASSALTGGVTQYF.